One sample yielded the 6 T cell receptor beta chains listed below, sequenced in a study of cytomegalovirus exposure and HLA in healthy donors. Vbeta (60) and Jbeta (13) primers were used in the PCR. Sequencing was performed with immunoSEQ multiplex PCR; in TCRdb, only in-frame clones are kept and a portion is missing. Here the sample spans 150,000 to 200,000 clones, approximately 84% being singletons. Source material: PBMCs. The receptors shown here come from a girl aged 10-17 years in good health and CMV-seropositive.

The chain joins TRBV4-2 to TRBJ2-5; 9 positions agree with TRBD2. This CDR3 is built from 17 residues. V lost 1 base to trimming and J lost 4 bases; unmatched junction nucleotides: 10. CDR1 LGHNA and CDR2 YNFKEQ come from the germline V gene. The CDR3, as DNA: TGTGCCAGCAGCCAAGGGGCCCGGGGACTAGCTGTAGAGACCCAGTACTTC. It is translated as CASSQGARGLAVETQYF.

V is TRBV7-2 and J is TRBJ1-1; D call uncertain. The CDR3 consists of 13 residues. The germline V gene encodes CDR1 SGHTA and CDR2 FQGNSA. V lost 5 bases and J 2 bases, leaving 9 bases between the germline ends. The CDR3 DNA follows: TGTGCCAGCAGCCCCTACCTAAACACTGAAGCTTTCTTT. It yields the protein CASSPYLNTEAFF.

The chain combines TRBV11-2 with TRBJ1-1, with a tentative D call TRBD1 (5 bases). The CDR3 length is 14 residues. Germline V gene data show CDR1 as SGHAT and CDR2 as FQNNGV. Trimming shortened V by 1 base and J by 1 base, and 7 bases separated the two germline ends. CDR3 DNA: TGTGCCAGCAGCTTAGCCAGGGCGAACACTGAAGCTTTCTTT. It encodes CASSLARANTEAFF.

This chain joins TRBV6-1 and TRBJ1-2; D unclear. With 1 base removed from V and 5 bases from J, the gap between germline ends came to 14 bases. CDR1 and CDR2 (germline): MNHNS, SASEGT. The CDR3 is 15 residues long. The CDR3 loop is CASSEVVGLGYGYTF. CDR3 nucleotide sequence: TGTGCCAGCAGTGAAGTGGTAGGTCTCGGGTATGGCTACACCTTC.

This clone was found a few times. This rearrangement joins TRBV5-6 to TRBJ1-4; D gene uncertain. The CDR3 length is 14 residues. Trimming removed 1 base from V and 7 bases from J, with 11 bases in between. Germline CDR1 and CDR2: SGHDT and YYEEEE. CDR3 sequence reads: CASSLIGEGEKLFF. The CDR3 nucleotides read TGTGCCAGCAGCTTGATTGGAGAAGGTGAAAAACTGTTTTTT.

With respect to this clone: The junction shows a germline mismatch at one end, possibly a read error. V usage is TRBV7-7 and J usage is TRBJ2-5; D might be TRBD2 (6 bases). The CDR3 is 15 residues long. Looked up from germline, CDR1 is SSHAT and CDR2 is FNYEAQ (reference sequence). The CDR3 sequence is CASSSLGLFQETQYF. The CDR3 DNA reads TGTGCTAGCAGCTCTCTCGGACTATTCCAAGAGACCCAGTACTTC.